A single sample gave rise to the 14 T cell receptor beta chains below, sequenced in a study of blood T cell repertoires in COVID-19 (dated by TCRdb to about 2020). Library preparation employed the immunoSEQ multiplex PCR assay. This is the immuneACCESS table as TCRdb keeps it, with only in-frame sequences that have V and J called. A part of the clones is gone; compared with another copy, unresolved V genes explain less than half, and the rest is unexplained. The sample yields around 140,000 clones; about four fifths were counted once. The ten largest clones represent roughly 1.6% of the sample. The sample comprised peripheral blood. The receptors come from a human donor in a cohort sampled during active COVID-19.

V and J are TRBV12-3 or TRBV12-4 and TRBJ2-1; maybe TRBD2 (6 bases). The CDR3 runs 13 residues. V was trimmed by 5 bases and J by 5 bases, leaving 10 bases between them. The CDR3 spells CASSRDWNNEQFF. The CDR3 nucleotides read TGTGCCAGCAGTCGGGACTGGAACAATGAGCAGTTCTTC.

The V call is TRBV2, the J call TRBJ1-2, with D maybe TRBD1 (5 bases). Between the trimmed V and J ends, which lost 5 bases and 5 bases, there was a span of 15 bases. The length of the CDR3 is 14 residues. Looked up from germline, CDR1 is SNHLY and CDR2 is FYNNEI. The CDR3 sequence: CASSSGTGGYGYTF. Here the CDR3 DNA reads TGTGCCAGCAGTAGTGGGACCGGGGGGTATGGCTACACCTTC.

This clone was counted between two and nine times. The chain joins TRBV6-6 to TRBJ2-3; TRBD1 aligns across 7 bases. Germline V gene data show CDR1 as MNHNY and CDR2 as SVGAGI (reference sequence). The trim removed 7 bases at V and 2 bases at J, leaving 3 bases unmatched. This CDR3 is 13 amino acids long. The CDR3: CASNDRVTDTQYF. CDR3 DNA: TGTGCCAGCAATGACAGGGTCACAGATACGCAGTATTTT.

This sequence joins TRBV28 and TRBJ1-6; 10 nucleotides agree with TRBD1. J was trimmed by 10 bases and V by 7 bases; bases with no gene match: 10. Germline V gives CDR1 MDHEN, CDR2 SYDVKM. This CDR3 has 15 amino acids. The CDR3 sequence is CASTGTGAVGSPLHF. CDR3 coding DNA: TGTGCCAGCACCGGGACAGGGGCGGTGGGCTCACCCCTCCACTTT.

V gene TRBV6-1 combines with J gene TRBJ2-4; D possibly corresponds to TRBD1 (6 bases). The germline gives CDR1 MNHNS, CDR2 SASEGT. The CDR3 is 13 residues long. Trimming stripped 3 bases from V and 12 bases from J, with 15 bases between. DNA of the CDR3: TGTGCCAGCAGTGACCCGACAGGATGGAATCAGTACTTC. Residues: CASSDPTGWNQYF.

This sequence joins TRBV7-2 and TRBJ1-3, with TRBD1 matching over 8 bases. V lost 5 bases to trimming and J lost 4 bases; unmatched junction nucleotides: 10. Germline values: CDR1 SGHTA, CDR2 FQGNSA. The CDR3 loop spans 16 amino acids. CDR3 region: CASSPRQGAGGNTIYF. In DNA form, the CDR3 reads TGTGCCAGCAGCCCGCGGCAGGGGGCTGGGGGAAACACCATATATTTT.

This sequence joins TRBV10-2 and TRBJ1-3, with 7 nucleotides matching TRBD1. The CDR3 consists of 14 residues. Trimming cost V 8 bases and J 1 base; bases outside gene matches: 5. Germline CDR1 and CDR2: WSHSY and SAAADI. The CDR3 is CASSQQGSGNTIYF. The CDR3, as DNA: TGCGCCAGCTCACAACAGGGGTCTGGAAACACCATATATTTT.

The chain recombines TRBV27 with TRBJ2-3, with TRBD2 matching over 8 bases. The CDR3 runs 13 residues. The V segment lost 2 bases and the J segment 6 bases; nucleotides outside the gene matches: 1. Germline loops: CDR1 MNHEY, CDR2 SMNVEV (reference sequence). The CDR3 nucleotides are TGTGCCAGCAGTTTAGGCGGGAGGGATACGCAGTATTTT. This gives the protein CASSLGGRDTQYF.

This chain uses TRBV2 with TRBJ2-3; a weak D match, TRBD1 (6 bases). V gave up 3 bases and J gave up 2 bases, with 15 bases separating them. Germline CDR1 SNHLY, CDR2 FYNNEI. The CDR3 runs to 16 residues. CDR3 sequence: CASSDQGTVTTDTQYF. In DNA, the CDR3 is TGTGCCAGCAGTGATCAGGGGACCGTTACCACAGATACGCAGTATTTT.

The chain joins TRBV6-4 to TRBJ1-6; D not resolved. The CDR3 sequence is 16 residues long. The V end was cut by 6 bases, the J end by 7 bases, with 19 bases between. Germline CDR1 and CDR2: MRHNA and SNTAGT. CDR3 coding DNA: TGTGCCAGCAGAAGTACGTCGGGTGCGGGAAATTCACCCCTCCACTTT. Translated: CASRSTSGAGNSPLHF.

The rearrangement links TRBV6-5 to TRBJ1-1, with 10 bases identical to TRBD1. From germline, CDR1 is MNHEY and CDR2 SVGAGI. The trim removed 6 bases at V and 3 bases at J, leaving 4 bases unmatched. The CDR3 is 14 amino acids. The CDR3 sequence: CASRPGQGHTEAFF. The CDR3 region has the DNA TGTGCCAGCAGACCGGGACAGGGGCACACTGAAGCTTTCTTT.

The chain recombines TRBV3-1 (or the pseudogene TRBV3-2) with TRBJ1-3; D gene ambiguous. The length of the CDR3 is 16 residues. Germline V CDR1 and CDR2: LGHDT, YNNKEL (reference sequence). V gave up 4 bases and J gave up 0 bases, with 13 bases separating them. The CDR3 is CASSPLLRISGNTIYF. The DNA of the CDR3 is TGTGCCAGCAGCCCCCTCCTCCGTATCTCTGGAAACACCATATATTTT.

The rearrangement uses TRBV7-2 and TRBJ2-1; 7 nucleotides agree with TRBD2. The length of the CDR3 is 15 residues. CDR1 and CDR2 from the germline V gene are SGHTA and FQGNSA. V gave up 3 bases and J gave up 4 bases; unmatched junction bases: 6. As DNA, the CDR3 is TGTGCCAGCAGCTTGCCTAGCGGAGTTTACAATGAGCAGTTCTTC. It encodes CASSLPSGVYNEQFF.

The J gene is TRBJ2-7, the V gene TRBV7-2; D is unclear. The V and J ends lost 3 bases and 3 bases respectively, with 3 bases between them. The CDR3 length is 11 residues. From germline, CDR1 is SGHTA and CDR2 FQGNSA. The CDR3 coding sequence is TGTGCCAGCAGCTTCGTCTACGAGCAGTACTTC. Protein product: CASSFVYEQYF.